This entry describes one T cell receptor (beta chain). The data were taken from a study of cytomegalovirus exposure and HLA in healthy donors. 13 Jbeta primers and 60 Vbeta primers were used for the PCR. The table came from immunoSEQ multiplex PCR; TCRdb's copy has only in-frame clones and leaves some out. The sample lists around 100,000 clones; around 77% were seen once. Trimming removed 7 bases at V and 7 bases at J, with 11 bases between. The germline gives CDR1 LNHDA, CDR2 SQIVND (reference sequence). This CDR3 is 13 amino acids long. V is TRBV19 and J is TRBJ1-6, with a possible D match to TRBD1 (5 bases). This clonotype was sampled from a woman in her twenties or thirties in good health and CMV-seropositive. Sequenced sample: PBMCs. This CDR3 reads CASMSTGNSPLHF. CDR3 sequence (DNA): TGTGCCAGTATGAGCACAGGCAATTCACCCCTCCACTTT.